Listed here is a single TCR beta chain. This CDR3 is built from 12 residues. V lost 2 bases to trimming and J lost 11 bases, with 10 bases between them. Per germline, CDR1 MNHNS and CDR2 SASEGT. These data are taken from a study of blood T cell repertoires in COVID-19. For the study at large: Acute-phase and convalescent COVID-19 samples originated in the United States, Italy and Spain. The analysed material was cDNA or gDNA that came from T cells, B-cell-depleted T cells, or PBMCs.

Patients in Seattle were enrolled during active infection, then followed longitudinally. Source study methods: The assay estimated nucleated cells by amplifying reference gene primers. This table comes from immunoSEQ multiplex PCR, and its TCRdb copy is limited to in-frame clones, with some not included. V, J and clone size were drawn from that table, and D and trimming were deduced from the DNA. The sample carries about 300,000 clones, just under 90% recorded once. Sequences were obtained from peripheral blood. The V call is TRBV6-1, the J call TRBJ1-5, with D tentatively TRBD1 (5 bases). The receptor's source is a woman under 40 with COVID-19, enrolled during active disease. The CDR3 nucleotides read TGTGCCAGCAGTGAACCACAGGAGTCCCAGCATTTT. Its protein product is CASSEPQESQHF.